The 27 T cell receptor beta chains presented below share a single source sample, sequenced in a study of T cell repertoires in cytomegalovirus infection. MiXCR was run by TCRdb on the reads, yielding one entry per CDR3 protein. The data contain roughly 180,000 distinct CDR3 sequences, 28% of them seen just once; the ten biggest clones take up 30% to 40%. The sample taken for sequencing was PBMCs. The origin of the receptors is a human donor in good health (CMV status not recorded). Some clones in this sample may be carry-over from other donors' samples.

The chain joins TRBV9 to TRBJ2-3; no reliable D call. Deletions cut 4 bases from V and 15 bases from J, with 18 bases between. The CDR3 covers 12 residues. Germline V gene sequence: CDR1 SGDLS, CDR2 YYNGEE. Here the CDR3 reads CASSSNRGSAYF. CDR3 coding DNA: TGTGCCAGCAGCTCAAACCGAGGCAGCGCCTATTTT.

The gene calls are TRBV11-2 and TRBJ1-4; D possibly corresponds to TRBD1 (5 bases). Germline V gene data show CDR1 as SGHAT and CDR2 as FQNNGV. The V gene lost 5 bases and the J gene lost 2 bases, with 15 bases spanning the gap. The CDR3 totals 16 residues. CDR3 region: CASSQGLGTTNEKLFF. The CDR3 coding sequence is TGTGCCAGCAGCCAAGGTCTGGGGACCACTAATGAAAAACTGTTTTTT.

The rearrangement joins TRBV5-5 to TRBJ1-1, with D possibly TRBD1 on 6 matching bases. This CDR3 region has 14 residues. CDR1 is SGHKS, CDR2 YYEKEE, per germline (reference sequence). V lost 6 bases to trimming and J lost 1 base, with 13 bases between them. The CDR3 bases are TGTGCCAGCACTCAATTCAGGGGGAACACTGAAGCTTTCTTT. It yields the protein CASTQFRGNTEAFF.

This clonotype showed up just once. The chain has TRBV12-3 or TRBV12-4 and TRBJ1-6; no definite D call. Trimming removed 5 bases at V and 10 bases at J, with 18 bases between. This CDR3 is 15 amino acids long. CDR3 DNA: TGTGCCAGCAGTCCCGAGCGAGTTCCGAGCTCACCCCTCCACTTT. Its translation is CASSPERVPSSPLHF.

This chain links TRBV7-4 with TRBJ1-1, with D possibly being TRBD1 (6 bases). Germline CDR1 and CDR2: SGHVT and SQSDAQ. CDR3 length: 14 residues. V lost 5 bases and J 7 bases, leaving 17 bases between the germline ends. The chain's CDR3 is CASSPRRGAGEAFF. CDR3 sequence (DNA): TGTGCCAGCAGCCCCAGGCGGGGGGCTGGTGAAGCTTTCTTT.

The chain joins TRBV2 to TRBJ2-1; D remains ambiguous. Germline V gene data show CDR1 as SNHLY and CDR2 as FYNNEI. CDR3 length equals 11 residues. The germline V and J ends were trimmed by 7 bases and 10 bases, with 11 bases remaining between them. The CDR3 bases are TGTGCCAGCAAAGGGTTCGGGGAGCAGTTCTTC. Translation: CASKGFGEQFF.

This clonotype has more than one count but fewer than ten. The CDR3 nucleotides are TGTGCCAGCAGCACGATGGGGGCGGGGTCGACAGATACGCAGTATTTT. It specifies CASSTMGAGSTDTQYF. This chain links TRBV9 with TRBJ2-3; D tentatively reads TRBD1 or TRBD2 (6 bases each). Looked up from germline, CDR1 is SGDLS and CDR2 is YYNGEE. V lost 4 bases and J 3 bases, leaving 18 bases between the germline ends. The CDR3 totals 16 residues.

Note on this clonotype: This may be a read error: a much more frequent sequence differs by one nucleotide. The J gene is TRBJ2-7, the V gene TRBV7-9; possibly TRBD1 for D (6 bases). The length of the CDR3 is 14 residues. Germline CDR1 is SEHNR and CDR2 is FQNEAQ (reference sequence). The chain's CDR3 is CASSVQGWGYDQYF. In DNA, the CDR3 is TGTGCCAGCAGCGTCCAGGGGTGGGGCTACGATCAGTACTTC.

This rearrangement joins TRBV2 to TRBJ2-1; TRBD1 might be the D (5 bases). Trimming removed 6 bases from V and 0 bases from J, with 9 bases in between. Germline V gives CDR1 SNHLY, CDR2 FYNNEI. The CDR3 consists of 14 residues. Written as DNA, the CDR3 is TGTGCCAGCAGAGCTGACAGCTCCTACAATGAGCAGTTCTTC. The encoded protein is CASRADSSYNEQFF.

This clonotype was seen repeatedly, ten times or more. V usage is TRBV7-8 and J usage is TRBJ2-1, with D perhaps matching TRBD2 (7 bases). This CDR3 contains 16 residues. Deletions cut 4 bases from V and 2 bases from J, with 15 bases between. CDR1 is SGHVS and CDR2 is FQNEAQ in the germline V gene. CDR3 in amino acids: CASSSRGAHTYNEQFF. The CDR3 nucleotides are TGTGCCAGCAGCTCCCGGGGGGCGCATACCTACAATGAGCAGTTCTTC.

The chain has TRBV6-5 and TRBJ2-5; either TRBD1 or TRBD2 may supply D (5 bases each). V was trimmed by 1 base and J by 5 bases, leaving 11 bases between them. This CDR3 has 14 amino acids. In germline, CDR1 is MNHEY, CDR2 SVGAGI. The CDR3 reads CASSYLAREETQYF. As DNA, the CDR3 is TGTGCCAGCAGTTACTTAGCCAGGGAGGAGACCCAGTACTTC.

The chain links TRBV7-3 to TRBJ2-5; D perhaps matches TRBD2 (6 bases). CDR1 and CDR2 from the germline V gene are SGHTA and FQGTGA. The CDR3 is 15 residues long. V lost 5 bases to trimming and J lost 4 bases, with 17 bases between them. CDR3 DNA: TGTGCCAGCAGCGCCACCGCGGGGATGGGAGAGACCCAGTACTTC. Translated: CASSATAGMGETQYF.

This clonotype was observed many times. The genes are TRBV7-2 and TRBJ2-1; a weak D match, TRBD2 (6 bases). The germline V and J ends were trimmed by 4 bases and 0 bases, with 10 bases remaining between them. This CDR3 region has 15 residues. The germline gives CDR1 SGHTA, CDR2 FQGNSA. CDR3 in DNA: TGTGCCAGCAGCTGGCGGGGAGTCTCCTACAATGAGCAGTTCTTC. It encodes CASSWRGVSYNEQFF.

The chain combines TRBV27 with TRBJ1-1; 9 bases are shared with TRBD1. J gave up 1 base and V 8 bases, and 17 bases lay outside the gene matches. This CDR3 region has 18 residues. Germline V lookup: CDR1 MNHEY, CDR2 SMNVEV (reference sequence). The CDR3 nucleotides read TGTGCCAGCTACTCCCGAAGGGGGACAGGGTCCCCGAACACTGAAGCTTTCTTT. It specifies CASYSRRGTGSPNTEAFF.

The rearrangement joins TRBV28 to TRBJ2-1, with a tentative D call TRBD2 (5 bases). V lost 2 bases and J 8 bases, leaving 16 bases between the germline ends. CDR1 MDHEN and CDR2 SYDVKM come from the germline V gene. The CDR3 covers 15 residues. The chain's CDR3 is CASSLRTPLGDEQFF. The CDR3 DNA sequence: TGTGCCAGCAGTTTACGGACTCCCCTCGGCGATGAGCAGTTCTTC.

The V call is TRBV9, the J call TRBJ1-4; possible D gene TRBD1, 5 bases. Trimming took 2 bases from V and 1 from J, leaving 9 bases between them. Germline CDR1 SGDLS, CDR2 YYNGEE. The CDR3 runs 15 residues. CDR3: CASSVTGLTNEKLFF. CDR3 nucleotide sequence: TGTGCCAGCAGCGTGACGGGGCTAACTAATGAAAAACTGTTTTTT.

This clonotype turned up a few times. This rearrangement joins TRBV12-3 or TRBV12-4 to TRBJ1-1, with a possible D match to TRBD1 (5 bases). The CDR3 totals 17 residues. V gave up 0 bases and J gave up 0 bases, with 14 bases separating them. The CDR3 sequence is CASSLALSDIMNTEAFF. CDR3 nucleotides: TGTGCCAGCAGTTTAGCACTTTCGGACATTATGAACACTGAAGCTTTCTTT.

This clonotype was counted between two and nine times. This chain links TRBV12-3 or TRBV12-4 with TRBJ1-1, with 11 bases lining up with TRBD1. Unmatched junction bases numbered 4, after V lost 5 bases and J lost 5 bases. The CDR3 covers 14 residues. CDR3 DNA sequence: TGTGCCAGCAGTCGGGGACAGGGGGATACTGAAGCTTTCTTT. It codes for CASSRGQGDTEAFF.

This clonotype was detected ten times or more. The CDR3 sequence: CASSRRGDQTGANVLTF. CDR3 nucleotides: TGTGCCAGCAGCCGACGAGGCGACCAGACTGGGGCCAACGTCCTGACTTTC. The rearrangement uses TRBV7-2 and TRBJ2-6; D is undetermined. CDR3 length equals 17 residues. V was shortened by 5 bases and J by 2 bases, with 16 bases between the two germline ends. In germline, CDR1 is SGHTA, CDR2 FQGNSA.

This clonotype was seen ten or more times. The V and J genes are TRBV7-2 and TRBJ2-3; no clear D gene. CDR3 size: 13 residues. The V and J ends lost 5 bases and 6 bases respectively, with 12 bases between them. The germline V gene encodes CDR1 SGHTA and CDR2 FQGNSA. CDR3 in amino acids: CASSGYRSDTQYF. The CDR3 DNA reads as TGTGCCAGCAGCGGGTACCGGTCCGATACGCAGTATTTT.

This rearrangement joins TRBV7-9 to TRBJ2-5; no firm D call. V lost 3 bases to trimming and J lost 5 bases, with 10 bases between them. This CDR3 has 13 residues. Germline V gene data show CDR1 as SEHNR and CDR2 as FQNEAQ (reference sequence). The CDR3 is CASSFSGKETQYF. CDR3 nucleotide sequence: TGTGCCAGCAGCTTTAGTGGAAAGGAGACCCAGTACTTC.

The chain links TRBV7-2 to TRBJ2-7, with unresolved D. Trimming took 5 bases from V and 6 from J, leaving 14 bases between them. The CDR3 extends over 13 amino acids. CDR1 and CDR2 from the germline V gene are SGHTA and FQGNSA. For the CDR3, the DNA is TGTGCCAGCAGCCCCCTTGGTTCTTCCGAGCAGTACTTC. It encodes CASSPLGSSEQYF.

This clonotype was counted ten times or more. This chain uses TRBV5-6 with TRBJ1-1, with D possibly being TRBD1 (5 bases). This CDR3 comprises 12 residues. Trimming shortened V by 4 bases and J by 11 bases, and 15 bases separated the two germline ends. CDR1 is SGHDT, CDR2 YYEEEE, per germline. The CDR3 here is CASSDGGRGAFF. CDR3 nucleotide sequence: TGTGCCAGCAGCGACGGGGGACGGGGGGCTTTCTTT.

The table lists this clonotype with a few counts. The V gene is TRBV11-2, the J gene TRBJ1-5, with 7 bases aligning to TRBD1. The CDR3 runs 14 residues. Germline values: CDR1 SGHAT, CDR2 FQNNGV. V was pared by 5 bases and J by 4 bases, with 5 bases of the junction left unmatched. CDR3 in amino acids: CASSVPGQNQPQHF. The DNA of the CDR3 is TGTGCCAGCAGCGTACCGGGACAGAATCAGCCCCAGCATTTT.

Ten or more counts support this clonotype. The gene calls are TRBV7-3 and TRBJ1-1; no reliable D call. V lost 1 base, J lost 2 bases, and 8 bases lay in between. Germline loops: CDR1 SGHTA, CDR2 FQGTGA. This CDR3 has 14 amino acids. The CDR3 DNA reads as TGTGCCAGCAGCTTAATACCGGGAAACACTGAAGCTTTCTTT. Translating it yields CASSLIPGNTEAFF.

Notes on this clonotype: A junction boundary mismatches the germline segment, possibly from a read error. This rearrangement joins TRBV28 to TRBJ2-3; D uncertain. The CDR3 is 13 residues long. Germline V gene sequence: CDR1 MDHEN, CDR2 SYDVKM. The CDR3 spells CASCVLGADTLYF. In DNA, the CDR3 is TGTGCCTCTTGTGTCCTCGGCGCAGATACGCTGTATTTT.

A remark on this clonotype: A much larger clonotype is one base distant, so this may be a read error. The chain employs TRBV7-2 and TRBJ1-1; D call uncertain. CDR1 and CDR2 (germline): SGHTA, FQGNSA. V lost 4 bases and J 6 bases, leaving 18 bases between the germline ends. The CDR3 has 15 amino acids. CDR3 in amino acids: CASSSRAALMAEAFF. The CDR3 bases are TGTGCCAGCAGCTCACGGGCAGCCCTGATGGCTGAAGCTTTCTTT.